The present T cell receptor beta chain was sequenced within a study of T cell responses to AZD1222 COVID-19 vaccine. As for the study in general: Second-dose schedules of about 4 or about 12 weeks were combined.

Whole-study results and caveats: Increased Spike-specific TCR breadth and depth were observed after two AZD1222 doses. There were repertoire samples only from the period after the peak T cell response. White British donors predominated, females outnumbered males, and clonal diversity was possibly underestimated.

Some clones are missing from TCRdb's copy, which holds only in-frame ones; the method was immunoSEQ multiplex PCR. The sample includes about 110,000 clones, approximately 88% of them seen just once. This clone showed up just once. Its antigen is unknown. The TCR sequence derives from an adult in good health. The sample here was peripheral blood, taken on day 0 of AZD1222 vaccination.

CDR3 sequence (DNA): TGTGCCAGCACCGTGGACAGTAACTATGGCTACACCTTC. Its protein is CASTVDSNYGYTF. The chain is built from TRBV28 and TRBJ1-2; D might be TRBD1 (6 bases). The germline CDR1 and CDR2 sequences are MDHEN and SYDVKM. This CDR3 has 13 amino acids. Trimming removed 7 bases at V and 1 base at J, with 10 bases between.